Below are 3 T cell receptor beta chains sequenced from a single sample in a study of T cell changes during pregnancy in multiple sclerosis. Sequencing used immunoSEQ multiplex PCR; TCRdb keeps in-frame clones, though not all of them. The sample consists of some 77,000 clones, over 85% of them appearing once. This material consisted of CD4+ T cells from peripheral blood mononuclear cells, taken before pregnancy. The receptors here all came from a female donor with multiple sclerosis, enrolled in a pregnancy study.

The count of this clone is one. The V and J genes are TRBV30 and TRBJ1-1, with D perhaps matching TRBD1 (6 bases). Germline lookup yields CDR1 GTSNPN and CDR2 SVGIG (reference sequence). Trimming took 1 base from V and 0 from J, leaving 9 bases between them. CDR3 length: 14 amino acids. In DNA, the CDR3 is TGTGCCTGGAGTGCAGGGGTCCTGAACACTGAAGCTTTCTTT. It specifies CAWSAGVLNTEAFF.

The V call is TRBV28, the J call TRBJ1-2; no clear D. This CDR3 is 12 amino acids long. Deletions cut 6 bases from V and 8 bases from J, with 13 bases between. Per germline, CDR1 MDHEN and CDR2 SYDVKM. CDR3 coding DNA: TGTGCCAGCAGCCTCCCTAATCGGGGCTACACCTTC. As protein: CASSLPNRGYTF.

Written as DNA, the CDR3 is TGCGCCAGCAGCCAAGAGGGGACAGGGCCCGGCTACACCTTC. Its translation is CASSQEGTGPGYTF. The V call is TRBV4-1, the J call TRBJ1-2, with 9 bases that match TRBD1. CDR3 length: 14 amino acids. In germline, CDR1 is MGHRA, CDR2 YSYEKL. The J segment lost 8 bases and the V segment lost 0 bases, leaving 4 bases of the junction unmatched.